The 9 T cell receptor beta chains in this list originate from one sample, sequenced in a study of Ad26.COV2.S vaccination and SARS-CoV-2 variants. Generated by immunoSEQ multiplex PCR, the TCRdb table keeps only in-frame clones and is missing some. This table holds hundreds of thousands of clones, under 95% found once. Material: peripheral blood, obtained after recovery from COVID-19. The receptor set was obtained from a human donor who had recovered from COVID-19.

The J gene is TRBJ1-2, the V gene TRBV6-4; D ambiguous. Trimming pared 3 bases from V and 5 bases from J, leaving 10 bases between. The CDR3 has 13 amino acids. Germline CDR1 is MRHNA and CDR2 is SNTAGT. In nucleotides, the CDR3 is TGTGCCAGCAGTGAGAGGGTTGGATATGGCTACACCTTC. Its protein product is CASSERVGYGYTF.

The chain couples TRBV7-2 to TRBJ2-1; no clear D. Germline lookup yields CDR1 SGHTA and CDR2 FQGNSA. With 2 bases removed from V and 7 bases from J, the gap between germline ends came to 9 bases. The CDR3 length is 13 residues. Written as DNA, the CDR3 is TGTGCCAGCAGCTTATTTGGAAGAAATGAGCAGTTCTTC. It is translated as CASSLFGRNEQFF.

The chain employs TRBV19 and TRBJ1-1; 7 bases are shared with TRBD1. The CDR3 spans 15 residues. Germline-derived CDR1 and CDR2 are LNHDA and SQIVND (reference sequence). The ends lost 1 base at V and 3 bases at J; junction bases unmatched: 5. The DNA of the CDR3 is TGTGCCAGTAGTATAGGCTATACAGGGGACACTGAAGCTTTCTTT. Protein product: CASSIGYTGDTEAFF. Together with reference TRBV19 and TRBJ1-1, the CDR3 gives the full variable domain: DGGITQSPKYLFRKEGQNVTLSCEQNLNHDAMYWYRQDPGQGLRLIYYSQIVNDFQKGDIAEGYSVSREKKESFPLTVTSAQKNPTAFYLCASSIGYTGDTEAFFGQGTRLTVV.

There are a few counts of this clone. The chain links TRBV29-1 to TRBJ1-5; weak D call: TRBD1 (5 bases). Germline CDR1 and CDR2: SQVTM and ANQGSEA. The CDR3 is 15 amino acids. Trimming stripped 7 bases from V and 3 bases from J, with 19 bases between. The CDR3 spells CSASLGQGFNQPQHF. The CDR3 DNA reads TGCAGCGCTTCCCTAGGGCAGGGATTCAATCAGCCCCAGCATTTT.

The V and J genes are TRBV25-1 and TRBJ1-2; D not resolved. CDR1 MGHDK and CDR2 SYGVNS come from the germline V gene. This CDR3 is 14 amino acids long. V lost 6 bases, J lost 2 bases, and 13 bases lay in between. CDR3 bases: TGTGCCAGCAGGCCGCGGGTTCCAAACTATGGCTACACCTTC. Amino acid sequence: CASRPRVPNYGYTF.

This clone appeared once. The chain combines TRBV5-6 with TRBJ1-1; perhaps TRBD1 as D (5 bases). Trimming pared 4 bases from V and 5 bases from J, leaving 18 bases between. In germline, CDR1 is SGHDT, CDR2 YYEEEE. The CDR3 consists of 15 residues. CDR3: CASSLILSGRTEAFF. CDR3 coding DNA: TGTGCCAGCAGCCTCATCTTGTCAGGGCGAACTGAAGCTTTCTTT.

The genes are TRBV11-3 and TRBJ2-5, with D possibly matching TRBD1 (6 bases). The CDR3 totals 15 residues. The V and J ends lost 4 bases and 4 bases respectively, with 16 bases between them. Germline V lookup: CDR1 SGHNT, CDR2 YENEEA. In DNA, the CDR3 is TGTGCCAGCAGCTCCGGACAGTTCCTCGGAGAGACCCAGTACTTC. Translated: CASSSGQFLGETQYF.

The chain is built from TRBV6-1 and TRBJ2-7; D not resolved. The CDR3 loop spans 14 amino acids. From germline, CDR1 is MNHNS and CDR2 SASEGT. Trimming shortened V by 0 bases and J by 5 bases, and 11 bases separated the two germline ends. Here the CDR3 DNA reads TGTGCCAGCAGTGAAGCAGCCCAGCCCCACGAGCAGTACTTC. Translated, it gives CASSEAAQPHEQYF.

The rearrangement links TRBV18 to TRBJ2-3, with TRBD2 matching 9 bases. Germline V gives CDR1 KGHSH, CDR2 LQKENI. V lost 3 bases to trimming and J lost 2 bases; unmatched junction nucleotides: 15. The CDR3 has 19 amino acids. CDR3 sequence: CASSPLISGGTRSTDTQYF. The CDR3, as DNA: TGTGCCAGCTCACCTTTAATAAGCGGGGGGACCCGGTCCACAGATACGCAGTATTTT.